This T cell receptor beta chain appears in the sequencing data of a study of shared T cell receptors in the human thymus listed by TCRdb under 2021. About the full investigation: The study examined how self-reactive, shared T-cell receptor alpha chains are generated in the human thymus.

V ends up 5 bases short and J 3 bases short, with an unmatched junction base count of 9. Looking up the germline V gene (reference sequence) yields CDR1 GTSNPN and CDR2 SVGIG. The CDR3 holds 15 amino acids from the cysteine to the phenylalanine. Only the CDR3 DNA is retained, 45 bases long and in frame from the first base. Notes on this clone: Its antigen is not yet known. Per-base qualities were not stored, and no clone one base away is much larger.

Receptor amplification or capture employed the immunoSEQ multiplex PCR assay. In its TCRdb copy, this immuneACCESS table keeps in-frame sequences only and misses some clones. Where compared with another copy, unresolved V genes explain less than half of these, and the others have no known cause. Here the sample has hundreds of thousands of clones; roughly 90% occur a single time. The ten largest account for 0.008% to 0.011% of the sample. These same data were also listed under a study on human thymus T cells. Per the second study: Donors were immunologically healthy infants undergoing open corrective cardiac surgery for congenital heart defects in Finland. The thymus tissue came from surgical resects taken out during corrective cardiac surgery. V and J gene segment usage appeared biased in both thymic and peripheral blood repertoires. The related research found that thymic TCR repertoires overlapped highly between unrelated individuals. The study characterized TCR alpha and beta repertoires from seven to nine infant thymus samples and four related peripheral blood samples. Donor ages ranged from about 6 to 250 days, and the cohort comprised five to seven male and a couple of female infants. After being mechanically released from the tissue, thymocytes were kept at -70 degrees C in pellets of about 8.5-34 million cells. Genomic DNA was extracted from frozen cell pellets with a QIAsymphony instrument. The immunoSEQ multiplex PCR assay was used to amplify the TCRB and TCRAD loci from a standardized amount of quality-controlled genomic DNA. The V(D)J region was spanned by amplicons of a length sufficient to cover the CDR3 and to identify V and J genes. Through the commercial immunoSEQ service, the amplicons were sequenced on an Illumina platform. Primer bias and sequencing errors were corrected as previously described, and TCRAD and TCRB were defined on the basis of the IMGT database. The repertoires were analysed using immunoSEQ Analyzer 3.0 and VDJTools for basic statistics, V/J segment usage, diversity estimates, rarefaction and pairwise overlap. Diversity was estimated using the Chao1, ChaoE, Efron-Thisted, Shannon and inverse Simpson indices, and was also estimated on datasets down-sampled to the size of the smallest sample. Repertoire overlap was determined by strict matching of CDR3 nucleotide sequence, V gene and J gene, and Jaccard-based multidimensional scaling clustering was applied. On average, roughly 800,000 unique TCRB clonotypes were obtained from thymus samples, compared with around 78,000 from blood samples.

Input material: thymocytes. The sequence joins TRBV30 to TRBJ2-7, with 11 bases in between that match TRBD2. The TCR sequence derives from a boy less than two years old with a congenital heart defect. Donor details come from another sample of the same person, matched by shared clones. The CDR3 has the sequence CAWVLSGRGVYEQYF. The nucleotide sequence is given as TGTGCCTGGGTCCTTAGCGGGAGGGGGGTCTACGAGCAGTACTTC.